Listed below are T cell receptor beta chains from one sample, sequenced in a study of neoadjuvant anti-PD-1 for oral cavity cancer. Some clones are missing from TCRdb's copy, which holds only in-frame ones; the method was immunoSEQ multiplex PCR. The sample carries 9,500 to 15,000 clones, roughly 70% recorded once. Specimen: tumor tissue, collected before nivolumab (anti-PD-1) treatment. These receptors were obtained from a person between 40 and 80 years old with oral cavity squamous cell carcinoma. The donor label of this sample is uncertain. Both conserved end residues are part of each CDR3. A D gene is named only where the DNA matches it firmly. For some rows the clone size is stated as once, few or many, or as a class when expanded; others skip it.

TRBV28	TRBJ1-6	-	-	CASSPWTTGLSPLHF	TGTGCCAGCAGTCCATGGACAACGGGGCTTTCACCCCTCCACTTT
TRBV7-6	TRBJ1-3	-	-	CASSLALSSGNTIYF	TGTGCCAGCAGCTTAGCGTTGAGCTCTGGAAACACCATATATTTT
TRBV7-2	TRBJ1-1	-	-	CASSSRLQEAFF	TGTGCCAGCAGCTCAAGACTCCAGGAAGCTTTCTTT
TRBV27	TRBJ1-5	-	few	CASRAQGTGPQHF	TGTGCCAGTAGGGCACAGGGTACCGGGCCCCAGCATTTT
TRBV5-4	TRBJ1-2	TRBD1	few	CASSYGQGDYGYTF	TGTGCCAGCAGCTATGGACAGGGGGACTATGGCTACACCTTC
TRBV5-8	TRBJ2-7	-	-	CASSLALGRYEQYF	TGTGCCAGCAGCTTGGCCCTCGGCAGATACGAGCAGTACTTC
TRBV6-5	TRBJ2-1	TRBD2	few	CASTLAGANNEQFF	TGTGCCAGCACCTTAGCGGGAGCGAACAATGAGCAGTTCTTC
TRBV11-2	TRBJ2-3	-	-	CASSISPQKYF	TGTGCCAGCAGCATTAGTCCCCAGAAGTATTTT
TRBV10-3	TRBJ1-5	TRBD1	-	CASRGTGVAQPQHF	TGTGCCTCCCGGGGGACAGGGGTCGCACAGCCCCAGCATTTT
TRBV2	TRBJ1-5	-	-	CASSERGLGNQPQHF	TGTGCCAGCAGTGAAAGAGGGCTTGGCAATCAGCCCCAGCATTTT
TRBV10-3	TRBJ2-4	TRBD1	-	CAISEETGLNIQYF	TGTGCCATCAGCGAAGAGACAGGGCTAAACATTCAGTACTTC
TRBV5-6	TRBJ1-1	-	-	CASSLQAGSGEAFF	TGTGCCAGCAGCTTGCAGGCAGGGTCGGGTGAAGCTTTCTTT
TRBV4-1	TRBJ1-2	-	few	CASSQDWPKLGYGYTF	TGCGCCAGCAGCCAAGATTGGCCGAAACTTGGTTATGGCTACACCTTC
TRBV27	TRBJ2-5	-	-	CASSLTAKRTQYF	TGTGCCAGCAGTTTGACAGCGAAGAGGACCCAGTACTTC
TRBV2	TRBJ2-1	-	-	CATRPDTYNEQFF	TGTGCCACCCGGCCGGACACTTACAATGAGCAGTTCTTC
TRBV19	TRBJ1-5	TRBD1	-	CASSKGPGQGSNSNQPQHF	TGTGCCAGTAGTAAGGGGCCGGGACAGGGGTCGAATAGCAATCAGCCCCAGCATTTT
TRBV20-1	TRBJ1-2	-	-	CSGDPRNGYTF	TGCAGTGGGGACCCGCGCAATGGCTACACCTTC
TRBV6-1	TRBJ1-5	-	few	CASALGVDQPQHF	TGTGCCAGCGCCTTGGGTGTGGATCAGCCCCAGCATTTT
TRBV5-1	TRBJ1-2	TRBD1	-	CANYPGQGVYGYTF	TGCGCCAACTACCCGGGACAGGGAGTGTATGGCTACACCTTC
TRBV5-6	TRBJ1-6	TRBD1	medium-sized	CASSLQGSSPLHF	TGTGCCAGCAGCTTACAGGGGAGTTCACCCCTCCACTTT
TRBV5-4	TRBJ2-7	TRBD2	-	CASSGLTSGAYEQYF	TGTGCCAGCAGCGGACTGACTAGCGGAGCCTACGAGCAGTACTTC
TRBV27	TRBJ2-1	TRBD2	-	CASSLWASGSLNEQFF	TGTGCCAGCAGTTTATGGGCTAGCGGGAGTCTCAATGAGCAGTTCTTC
TRBV5-1	TRBJ2-1	TRBD2	-	CASSSSGGSNNEQFF	TGCGCCAGCAGCTCAAGCGGGGGGTCGAACAATGAGCAGTTCTTC
TRBV6-4	TRBJ2-1	-	-	CASSPESSYNEQFF	TGTGCCAGCAGTCCCGAGAGCTCCTACAATGAGCAGTTCTTC
TRBV28	TRBJ1-1	-	-	CASSFELNTEAFF	TGTGCCAGCAGTTTCGAACTGAACACTGAAGCTTTCTTT
TRBV7-2	TRBJ2-5	-	-	CASSLVGSGRQETQYF	TGTGCCAGCAGCTTAGTGGGTAGCGGTCGTCAAGAGACCCAGTACTTC
TRBV7-9	TRBJ2-2	-	-	CASRLTELHTGELFF	TGTGCCAGCAGGTTGACGGAACTGCACACCGGGGAGCTGTTTTTT
TRBV15	TRBJ2-4	TRBD1	once	CATSPGQGRTAKNIQYF	TGTGCCACCAGCCCTGGACAGGGGAGAACAGCCAAAAACATTCAGTACTTC
TRBV5-6	TRBJ2-6	-	-	CASSPTGLSGANVLTF	TGTGCCAGCAGCCCCACGGGGCTCTCTGGGGCCAACGTCCTGACTTTC
TRBV30	TRBJ1-2	TRBD1	-	CAWSAGGRGYTF	TGTGCCTGGAGTGCAGGGGGCAGGGGCTACACCTTC
TRBV11-1	TRBJ1-4	-	-	CASSRRQRDEKLFF	TGTGCCAGCAGTCGCCGACAGAGGGATGAAAAACTGTTTTTT
TRBV18	TRBJ1-6	-	once	CASSPLGVKYNSPLHF	TGTGCCAGCTCACCTCTGGGGGTGAAGTATAATTCACCCCTCCACTTT
TRBV2	TRBJ2-2	TRBD1	-	CASSEAGQGINGELFF	TGTGCCAGCAGTGAAGCGGGACAGGGTATTAACGGGGAGCTGTTTTTT
TRBV19	TRBJ2-1	TRBD1	-	CASSTRTGGPYNEQFF	TGTGCCAGTAGTACCCGGACAGGGGGCCCCTACAATGAGCAGTTCTTC
TRBV7-2	TRBJ2-3	TRBD1	-	CASSLQGADTQYF	TGTGCCAGCAGCCTACAGGGGGCTGATACGCAGTATTTT
TRBV20-1	TRBJ1-5	-	-	CSASNQPQHF	TGCAGTGCTAGTAATCAGCCCCAGCATTTT
TRBV5-4	TRBJ1-1	-	few	CASSLMNGLEAFF	TGTGCCAGCAGCTTGATGAATGGCCTAGAAGCTTTCTTT